This is a list of T cell receptor beta chains from one sample in a study of CD8 T cells in ankylosing spondylitis. TCRdb reprocessed the 5' RACE reads with MiXCR, giving one entry per CDR3 protein. The sample records 250,000 to 400,000 distinct CDR3 sequences, around 10% being singletons. The sample was blood, either unsorted or a sorted T cell fraction (not recorded which). The receptors originated from a female donor with ankylosing spondylitis or in good health (not recorded which). CDR3s include the opening cysteine and the closing phenylalanine or tryptophan.

j_call: TRBJ1-2; v_call: TRBV12-3/TRBV12-4; cdr3_aa: CASQGPSYGYTF
j_call: TRBJ1-1; v_call: TRBV4-3; cdr3_aa: CASSHSVLSGTGAPEAFF
j_call: TRBJ2-7; v_call: TRBV20-1; cdr3_aa: CSGAPQGSSYEQYF
j_call: TRBJ2-1; v_call: TRBV5-4; cdr3_aa: CASSSQPGLAGEHEQFF
j_call: TRBJ2-3; v_call: TRBV10-3; cdr3_aa: CAISYSTDTQYF
j_call: TRBJ2-2; v_call: TRBV24-1; cdr3_aa: CATSEHRATGELFF
j_call: TRBJ2-7; v_call: TRBV4-3; cdr3_aa: CASSQDFETSGRFQYF
j_call: TRBJ2-5; v_call: TRBV20-1; cdr3_aa: CSARGALAVMASRETQYF
j_call: TRBJ2-7; v_call: TRBV20-1; cdr3_aa: CSARPRPGEQYF
j_call: TRBJ1-5; v_call: TRBV4-2; cdr3_aa: CASSRSDNQPQHF
j_call: TRBJ1-1; v_call: TRBV5-1; cdr3_aa: CASSLLGVTTEAFF
j_call: TRBJ1-5; v_call: TRBV3-1; cdr3_aa: CASSQGGGSNQPQHF
j_call: TRBJ2-1; v_call: TRBV12-3/TRBV12-4; cdr3_aa: CASSLNTRAGEQFF
j_call: TRBJ2-5; v_call: TRBV4-1; cdr3_aa: CASSQEPQGKKTQYF
j_call: TRBJ1-6; v_call: TRBV27; cdr3_aa: CASSFSRNNSPLHF
j_call: TRBJ2-3; v_call: TRBV27; cdr3_aa: CASSLARLAGGGRDTQYF
j_call: TRBJ2-1; v_call: TRBV5-1; cdr3_aa: CASSLVLLAGIDEQFF
j_call: TRBJ2-3; v_call: TRBV7-2; cdr3_aa: CASSDRVKDTQYF
j_call: TRBJ1-5; v_call: TRBV5-5; cdr3_aa: CASSPTGRLDQPQHF
j_call: TRBJ1-1; v_call: TRBV27; cdr3_aa: CASSSTGVAEAFF
j_call: TRBJ2-3; v_call: TRBV15; cdr3_aa: CATTGQVSDTQYF
j_call: TRBJ2-7; v_call: TRBV5-1; cdr3_aa: CASSPGGTTHYEQYF
j_call: TRBJ1-4; v_call: TRBV19; cdr3_aa: CASSLKEGGRRASVF
j_call: TRBJ2-2; v_call: TRBV27; cdr3_aa: CASSAWGAGELFF
j_call: TRBJ2-7; v_call: TRBV4-2; cdr3_aa: CASSQGVEREGFSYEQYF
j_call: TRBJ2-3; v_call: TRBV20-1; cdr3_aa: CSASSGRADTQYF
j_call: TRBJ2-1; v_call: TRBV5-1; cdr3_aa: CASRTGTEYNEQFF
j_call: TRBJ1-1; v_call: TRBV10-3; cdr3_aa: CATSDVQGTEAFF
j_call: TRBJ2-1; v_call: TRBV18; cdr3_aa: CASSPPIQGVNEQFF
j_call: TRBJ1-6; v_call: TRBV28; cdr3_aa: CASSFTVGPNSPLHF
j_call: TRBJ1-1; v_call: TRBV6-6; cdr3_aa: CASSATGFAEAFF
j_call: TRBJ1-1; v_call: TRBV12-3/TRBV12-4; cdr3_aa: CASTPSRAGGGTEAFF
j_call: TRBJ1-3; v_call: TRBV30; cdr3_aa: CAWSVPETAGGGNTIYF
j_call: TRBJ2-7; v_call: TRBV5-1; cdr3_aa: CASSLVPESYEQYF
j_call: TRBJ1-5; v_call: TRBV2; cdr3_aa: CASSEETGSRQPQHF
j_call: TRBJ2-2; v_call: TRBV5-1; cdr3_aa: CASSLYRVTNTGELFF
j_call: TRBJ2-5; v_call: TRBV20-1; cdr3_aa: CSARDSISGRSETQYF
j_call: TRBJ2-7; v_call: TRBV10-3; cdr3_aa: CAISPQEISYEQYF
j_call: TRBJ2-1; v_call: TRBV19; cdr3_aa: CASSTLAGGPRNEQFF
j_call: TRBJ2-6; v_call: TRBV9; cdr3_aa: CASSVEGEVASSGANVLTF
j_call: TRBJ2-1; v_call: TRBV15; cdr3_aa: CATSRDLIPLVNEQFF
j_call: TRBJ1-2; v_call: TRBV7-2; cdr3_aa: CASSLLGGTGVDYGYTF
j_call: TRBJ2-7; v_call: TRBV20-1; cdr3_aa: CSAIPGGYEQYF
j_call: TRBJ2-5; v_call: TRBV6-6; cdr3_aa: CASSLAGGQTQYF
j_call: TRBJ1-1; v_call: TRBV6-1; cdr3_aa: CASSLTGAMWTEAFF
j_call: TRBJ1-1; v_call: TRBV7-9; cdr3_aa: CASSFTEAFF
j_call: TRBJ2-2; v_call: TRBV5-1; cdr3_aa: CASSLTGAPTGELFF
j_call: TRBJ2-5; v_call: TRBV5-5; cdr3_aa: CASSFGGHPETQYF
j_call: TRBJ2-3; v_call: TRBV11-1; cdr3_aa: CASSLVGGLAGSVDTQYF
j_call: TRBJ1-6; v_call: TRBV20-1; cdr3_aa: CSAPAGTGNSPLHF
j_call: TRBJ1-3; v_call: TRBV11-2; cdr3_aa: CASQTGAGNTIYF
j_call: TRBJ1-6; v_call: TRBV28; cdr3_aa: CASTSPGTVNSPLHF
j_call: TRBJ2-1; v_call: TRBV7-2; cdr3_aa: CASGRELMNYNEQFF
j_call: TRBJ2-2; v_call: TRBV9; cdr3_aa: CASSVDGTGELFF
j_call: TRBJ1-3; v_call: TRBV7-2; cdr3_aa: CASSVRGPSGNTIYF
j_call: TRBJ1-2; v_call: TRBV7-2; cdr3_aa: CASTYVDRGGGYTF
j_call: TRBJ2-7; v_call: TRBV11-2; cdr3_aa: CASSSGDFSYEQYF
j_call: TRBJ1-1; v_call: TRBV5-1; cdr3_aa: CASSPDATEAFF
j_call: TRBJ1-5; v_call: TRBV20-1; cdr3_aa: CSAGEGPSQPQHF
j_call: TRBJ1-1; v_call: TRBV27; cdr3_aa: CASSLFSGGSGEAFF